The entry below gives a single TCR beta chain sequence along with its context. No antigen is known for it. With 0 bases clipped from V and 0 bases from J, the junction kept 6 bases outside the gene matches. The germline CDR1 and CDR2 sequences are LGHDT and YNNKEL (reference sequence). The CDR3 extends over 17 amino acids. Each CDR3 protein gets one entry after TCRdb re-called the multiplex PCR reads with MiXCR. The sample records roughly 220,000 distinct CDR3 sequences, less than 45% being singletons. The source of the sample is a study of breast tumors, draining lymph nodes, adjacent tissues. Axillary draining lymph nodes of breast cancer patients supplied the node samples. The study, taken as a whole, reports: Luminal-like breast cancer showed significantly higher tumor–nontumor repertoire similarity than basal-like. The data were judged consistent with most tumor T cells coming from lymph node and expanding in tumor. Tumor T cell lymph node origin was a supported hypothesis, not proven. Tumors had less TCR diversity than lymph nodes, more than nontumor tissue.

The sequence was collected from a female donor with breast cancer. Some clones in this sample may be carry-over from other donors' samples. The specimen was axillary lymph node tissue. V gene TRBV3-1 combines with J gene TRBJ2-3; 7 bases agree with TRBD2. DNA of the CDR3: TGTGCCAGCAGCCAAGATTTGGTAGCGGGTAGCACAGATACGCAGTATTTT. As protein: CASSQDLVAGSTDTQYF.